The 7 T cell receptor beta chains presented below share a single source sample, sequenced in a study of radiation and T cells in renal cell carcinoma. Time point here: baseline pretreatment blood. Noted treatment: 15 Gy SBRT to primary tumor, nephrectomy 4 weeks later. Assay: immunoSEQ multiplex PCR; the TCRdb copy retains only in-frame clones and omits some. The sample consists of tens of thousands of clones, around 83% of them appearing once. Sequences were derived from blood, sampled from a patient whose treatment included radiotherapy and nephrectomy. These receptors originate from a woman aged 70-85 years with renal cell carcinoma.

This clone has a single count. The CDR3: CATSRDWWAGDYSNQPQHF. The CDR3 bases are TGTGCCACCAGCAGAGATTGGTGGGCAGGGGACTATAGCAATCAGCCCCAGCATTTT. This chain links TRBV15 with TRBJ1-5; maybe TRBD1 (6 bases). The CDR3 sequence is 19 residues long. Looked up from germline, CDR1 is LNHNV and CDR2 is YYDKDF (reference sequence). V dropped 0 bases and J dropped 0 bases, with 18 bases sitting between them. The full variable domain, rest sourced from reference TRBV15 and TRBJ1-5, is DAMVIQNPRYQVTQFGKPVTLSCSQTLNHNVMYWYQQKSSQAPKLLFHYYDKDFNNEADTPDNFQSRRPNTSFCFLDIRSPGLGDTAMYLCATSRDWWAGDYSNQPQHFGDGTRLSIL.

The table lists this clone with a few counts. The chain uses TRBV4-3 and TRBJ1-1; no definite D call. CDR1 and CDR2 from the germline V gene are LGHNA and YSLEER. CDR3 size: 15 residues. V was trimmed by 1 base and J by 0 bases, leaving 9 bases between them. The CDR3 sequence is CASSQGEGLNTEAFF. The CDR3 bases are TGCGCCAGCAGCCAAGGGGAGGGATTGAACACTGAAGCTTTCTTT.

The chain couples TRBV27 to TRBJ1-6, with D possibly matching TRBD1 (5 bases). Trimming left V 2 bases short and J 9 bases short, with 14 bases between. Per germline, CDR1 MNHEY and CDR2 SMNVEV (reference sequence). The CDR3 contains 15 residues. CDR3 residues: CASSLQGPYSSPLHF. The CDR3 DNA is TGTGCCAGCAGTTTACAGGGACCATACAGTTCACCCCTCCACTTT.

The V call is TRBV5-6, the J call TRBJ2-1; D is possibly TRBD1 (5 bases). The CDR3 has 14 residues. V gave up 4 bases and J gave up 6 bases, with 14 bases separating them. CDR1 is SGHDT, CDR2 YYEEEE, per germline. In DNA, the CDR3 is TGTGCCAGCAGCCCCTACTTGACAGTCAATGAGCAGTTCTTC. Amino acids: CASSPYLTVNEQFF. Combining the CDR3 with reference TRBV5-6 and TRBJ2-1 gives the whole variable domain DAGVTQSPTHLIKTRGQQVTLRCSPKSGHDTVSWYQQALGQGPQFIFQYYEEEERQRGNFPDRFSGHQFPNYSSELNVNALLLGDSALYLCASSPYLTVNEQFFGPGTRLTVL.

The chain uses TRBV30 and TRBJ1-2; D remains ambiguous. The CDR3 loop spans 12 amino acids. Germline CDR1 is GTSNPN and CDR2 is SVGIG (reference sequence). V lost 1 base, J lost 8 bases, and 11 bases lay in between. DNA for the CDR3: TGTGCCTGGAGTGGCGAGAGGGTAGGCTACACCTTC. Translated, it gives CAWSGERVGYTF.

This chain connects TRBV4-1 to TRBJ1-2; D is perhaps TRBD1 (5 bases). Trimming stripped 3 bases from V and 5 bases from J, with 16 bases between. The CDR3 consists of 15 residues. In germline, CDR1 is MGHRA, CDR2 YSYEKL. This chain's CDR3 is CASSQAWGELYGYTF. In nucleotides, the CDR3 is TGCGCCAGCAGCCAGGCCTGGGGGGAACTGTATGGCTACACCTTC.

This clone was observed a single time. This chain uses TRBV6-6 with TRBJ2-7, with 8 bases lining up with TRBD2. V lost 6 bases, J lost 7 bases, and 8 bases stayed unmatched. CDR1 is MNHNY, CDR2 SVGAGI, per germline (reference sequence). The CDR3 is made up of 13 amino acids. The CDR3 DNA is TGTGCCAGCAGCCGAACACCGGGAGGGGAGCAGTACTTC. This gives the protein CASSRTPGGEQYF.